The clone carrying this T cell receptor beta chain is labeled large (0.1 to 1%). The data originate from a study of spatial heterogeneity in lung cancer. Germline assignment: CDR1 SGHAT and CDR2 FQNNGV. The V segment lost 5 bases and the J segment 0 bases; nucleotides outside the gene matches: 10. CDR3 size: 17 residues. Each CDR3 protein is one row after TCRdb ran MiXCR on the 5' RACE reads. The sample shows over 2,500 distinct CDR3 sequences, around 3% of them seen only once. Documented time point: sample taken at primary tumor resection. Sequencing used normal lung tissue next to the tumor, obtained at surgery. The chain has TRBV11-2 and TRBJ1-3, with 7 bases fitting TRBD1. The source of this sequence is a male donor with early-stage non-small cell lung cancer. The DNA for the CDR3 is TGTGCCAGCAGCGACCGGGACAGCCTCTTCTCTGGAAACACCATATATTTT. It translates to CASSDRDSLFSGNTIYF. Complete variable domain (other parts from reference TRBV11-2 and TRBJ1-3): EAGVAQSPRYKIIEKRQSVAFWCNPISGHATLYWYQQILGQGPKLLIQFQNNGVVDDSQLPKDRFSAERLKGVDSTLKIQPAKLEDSAVYLCASSDRDSLFSGNTIYFGEGSWLTVV.